The present entry profiles one T cell receptor beta chain with its context. What this receptor recognizes is not known. No qualities accompany the bases; no much larger clone lies one base away. This sample is part of a study of cytomegalovirus exposure and HLA in healthy donors (dated by TCRdb to the late 2010s). In the study overall: An earlier analysis of some 500 of the donors reported approximately 300 Gb of sequence data and some 100 million unique TCR beta sequences from some 180 million T cells. The study was designed to test whether signatures of past pathogen exposure could be identified by cataloging public T cell receptors. In a later genetic analysis, genome-wide SNP genotypes for about 65% of the roughly 670 donors were used, and that subset was treated as a discovery cohort. In addition to the first cohort of roughly 670 subjects, a separate validation cohort of 130 or so different subjects was used. Both class I and class II loci were covered by HLA typing, at four-digit resolution. Four to six DR-DQ haplotypes were handled as single units for association and clustering, since linkage in the cohort was strong. The study profiled the T cell repertoires of under 700 subjects by immunosequencing and related them to cytomegalovirus serostatus. To predict cytomegalovirus infection status, the study combined high-throughput TCR immunosequencing, statistical association of individual TCRs with disease status, and machine learning. Across about 380 genotyped donors of the cohort, an average of approximately 240,000 unique TCR beta nucleotide sequences per donor were sequenced, and roughly 20% of those sequences were non-productive. Rather than using new phenotypic data, the later analysis identified candidate immune exposures from TCR beta sequences and from how often those sequences occurred across donors. Donor age, sex, ethnicity and CMV serostatus were compiled alongside the repertoire data. The genetic ancestry cluster associated with self-reported Caucasian donors included around four fifths of the approximately 400 genotyped donors. The number of typed donors differed by locus: about 620-640 for A, B, C, DRB1 and DQB1; some 540 for DQA1; some 610 for DPA1; and some 430 for DPB1. All discovery cohort repertoires had been generated on a single sequencing platform. An early release covering 500 to 750 HLA-typed donors comprised about 300 gigabases of sequencing data and around 80 million unique TCR sequences. In an earlier analysis of 550 to 700 of the donors, high-throughput TCR beta sequencing was used to judge whether each TCR beta V gene segment behaved as functional or pseudogenic. To study patterns of TCR occurrence, a later analysis re-analyzed previously published TCR beta repertoires from several hundred donors and added high-resolution HLA genotyping.

The germline V end is reduced by 2 bases and the J end by 0 bases; junction bases left unmatched: 4. The germline V gene yields SGDLS for CDR1 and YYNGEE for CDR2. The CDR3 has 18 amino acids, counting the end cysteine and phenylalanine. Just CDR3 DNA is preserved here, 54 bases in frame from base 1. The cohort comprised some 700 healthy bone marrow donors. All cohort members were sampled while nominally healthy, although unrecorded immune exposures were likely present. The donor tested CMV seronegative, placing the donor among the 350 to 400 seronegative members of the cohort. Every donor gave a peripheral blood sample, and the peripheral blood mononuclear cells from that sample were used for TCR beta sequencing. Genomic DNA was extracted from the blood cell samples with the Qiagen DNeasy Blood Extraction Kit. Beyond this particular receptor, the publication reports: Roughly uniform sequencing depth across donors was assumed in presence/absence analyses, although this assumption may not hold. This cohort had only TCR beta chains sequenced, and the lack of alpha or paired-chain data limited which features could be detected. In a later analysis, about 17,000 TCR beta sequences were associated with specific HLA alleles at a false discovery rate of 0.05. Several of the top co-occurrence clusters appeared to be linked to parvovirus B19, influenza, CMV and Epstein-Barr virus, according to a later analysis. An association between a missense DCLRE1C variant and V-gene and J-gene trimming of TCR beta chains was found in a later genetic analysis and replicated in an independent cohort. HLA typing was unavailable for some donors at each locus, so association tests used only the typed subset. A cluster of highly shared sequence variants was judged likely to represent a technical artifact of the sequencing pipeline. Correlated functional status among segregating V segments might reflect linkage disequilibrium, but an unknown experimental factor could not be ruled out. An earlier analysis of approximately 540 of the donors showed that most TCR beta V segments appeared in productive rearrangements either about 87% or about 30% of the time, which broadly matched IMGT annotations. Most TCR sequences were observed very rarely across donors, whereas some public TCRs were present in many individuals. A further reported finding was that TCR beta sequences accurately predicted the HLA-A and HLA-B alleles for most subjects in the first cohort. The authors suggested that the approach could potentially be extended to other disease states and immunological phenotypes. Most CMV-associated TCR beta chains appeared to be HLA-restricted in a later analysis, and the HLA associations seemed to be driven largely by CMV exposure. Because counts were too low, about 18 rarely observed V segments, including chromosome 9 orphons, were excluded from the earlier analysis of under 650 of the donors. In a later analysis, HLA-associated TCR beta chains showed more clonal expansion and lower generation probabilities than non-associated chains that were equally common. Strong co-occurrence of HLA alleles, especially DR and DQ, made assigning TCR associations to individual alleles difficult. A later genetic analysis reported fewer N-insertions in productive TCRs among donors in an Asian-associated ancestry cluster than the roughly 670-donor mean. The study listed 150 to 200 TCR beta chains as associated with cytomegalovirus. In both the original and validation cohorts, the classifier was reported to diagnose cytomegalovirus status with high specificity and sensitivity. According to a later analysis, TCR association rates differed among HLA loci, with DRB1 alleles showing the most associated TCRs and HLA-C alleles showing the fewest. CMV serostatus was the only immune exposure information available for the cohort. Three of the identified cytomegalovirus-associated TCR beta chains were confirmed in vitro to be specific for cytomegalovirus antigens. The 87-base-pair reads could not distinguish some IMGT-functional V segments, including TRBV6-2 and TRBV6-3, so those segments were excluded.

Library method: the immunoSEQ multiplex PCR assay. A mixture of 60 forward primers for TCR Vbeta segments and 13 reverse primers for TCR Jbeta segments was used in the multiplex PCR. The CDR3 region of rearranged TCR beta genes was amplified from genomic DNA with a multiplex PCR assay. The amplified TCR beta libraries were sequenced on the Illumina HiSeq System as 87-base-pair reads. Per the source publication's procedure: In a later analysis, some 80 million unique TCR beta chains were counted across the 690 or so repertoires, and roughly 9.9 million of these chains were shared by at least two donors. A nearest-neighbor algorithm error-corrected the raw reads and collapsed the reads into unique sequences, merging closely related sequences to remove PCR and sequencing errors. To assign V, D and J gene segments, CDR3 sequences were aligned to IMGT reference sequences. For a sequence to be retained, at least a six-nucleotide match to both a V gene segment and a J gene segment was required. Rearrangements were called productive when the CDR3 lacked stop codons and stayed in frame with V and J; all others were non-productive. CDR3 was defined by IMGT convention, running from the second conserved V-encoded cysteine to the conserved J-encoded phenylalanine. The earlier analysis of some 550 of the donors excluded any sequence lacking an unambiguous match to a single V gene segment. In an earlier analysis of approximately 590 of the donors, a V segment was called functional when productive rearrangements were above 56.7%, and segregating when the standard deviation between donors exceeded 5%. To diagnose cytomegalovirus status from the catalog of TCR beta chain sequences, a statistical classification framework was built. V and J gene assignment, in a later analysis, came from comparing TCR nucleotide sequences with IMGT/GENE-DB human TR gene sequences. In a later analysis, CDR3 sequences and most-parsimonious VDJ recombination scenarios were assigned using the TCRdist pipeline. In a later analysis, every TCR beta chain was defined by the combination of its CDR3 amino acid sequence and its V-gene family, and reads without a unique V-gene family were dropped. In a later analysis, approximately 590 highly shared, low-generation-probability nucleotide sequences were removed to address suspected cross-contamination and a sequencing artifact. In a later analysis, a clonal expansion index for each public chain was calculated from normalized within-repertoire ranks of inferred template counts. In a later analysis, generation probabilities were computed with a VDJ recombination model fitted to out-of-frame rearrangements, and the resulting probabilities were checked against IGoR. Hypergeometric tests were used in a later analysis to score TCR-TCR, TCR-HLA and TCR-CMV co-occurrence, with a repertoire-size bias correction applied to the TCR pairs. In a later analysis, false discovery rates were estimated by permuting HLA or CMV assignments 20 times. In a later analysis, co-occurring TCRs were grouped using DBSCAN, with TCRdist sequence similarity added in when clustering inside HLA-allele-positive subsets. Repertoires with fewer than 30,000 or more than 120,000 public chains were left out of co-occurrence clustering, as were several repertoires with anomalous nucleotide sharing. Held by TCRdb, this immuneACCESS table contains in-frame sequences only and omits some clones. Under half of the omission traces to an unresolved V gene where checked; the cause of the rest is unknown. V and J calls plus clone size are reproduced from that table; the DNA served to infer D and trimming. This sample comprises about 160,000 clones, less than 80% of them detected only once. More than 4% of the sample goes to the ten largest clones.

Sequencing was performed on PBMCs. The sequence joins TRBV9 to TRBJ2-6, with 11 central nucleotides matching TRBD1. The receptor was derived from a man between 35 and 55 years old in good health and CMV-seronegative. The CDR3 reads CASSVGTGGPSGANVLTF. The DNA is TGTGCCAGCAGCGTGGGGACAGGGGGACCCTCTGGGGCCAACGTCCTGACTTTC.